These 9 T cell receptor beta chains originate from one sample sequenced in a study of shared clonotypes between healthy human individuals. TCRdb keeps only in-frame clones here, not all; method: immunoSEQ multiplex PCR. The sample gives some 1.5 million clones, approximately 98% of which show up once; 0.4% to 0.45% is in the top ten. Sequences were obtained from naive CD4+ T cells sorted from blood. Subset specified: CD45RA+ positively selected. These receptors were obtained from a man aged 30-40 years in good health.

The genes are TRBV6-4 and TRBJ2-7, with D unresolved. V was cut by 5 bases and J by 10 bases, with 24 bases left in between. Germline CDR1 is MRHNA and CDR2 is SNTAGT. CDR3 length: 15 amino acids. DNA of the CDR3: TGTGCCAGCAGTACTGGACGGAGCCCCCCTTTCGACCAGTACTTC. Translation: CASSTGRSPPFDQYF.

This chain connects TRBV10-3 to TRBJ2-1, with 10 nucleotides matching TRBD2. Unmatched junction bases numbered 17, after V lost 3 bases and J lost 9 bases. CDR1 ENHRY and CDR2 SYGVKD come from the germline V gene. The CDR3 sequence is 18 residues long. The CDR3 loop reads CAISDPQGLAGVSSEQFF. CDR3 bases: TGTGCCATCAGTGATCCTCAAGGGCTAGCGGGAGTGAGCTCTGAGCAGTTCTTC.

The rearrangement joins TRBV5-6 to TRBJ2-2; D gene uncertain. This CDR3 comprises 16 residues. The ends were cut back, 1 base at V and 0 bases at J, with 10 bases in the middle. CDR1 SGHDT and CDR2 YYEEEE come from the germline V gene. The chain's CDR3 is CASSLNPYANTGELFF. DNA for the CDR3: TGTGCCAGCAGCTTGAATCCTTACGCGAACACCGGGGAGCTGTTTTTT.

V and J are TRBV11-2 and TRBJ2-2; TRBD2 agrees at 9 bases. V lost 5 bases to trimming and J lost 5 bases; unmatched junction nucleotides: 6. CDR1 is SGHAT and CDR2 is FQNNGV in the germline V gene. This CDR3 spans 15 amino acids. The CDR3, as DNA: TGTGCCAGCAGCGTGGGACTAGCCGGGACCGGGGAGCTGTTTTTT. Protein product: CASSVGLAGTGELFF.

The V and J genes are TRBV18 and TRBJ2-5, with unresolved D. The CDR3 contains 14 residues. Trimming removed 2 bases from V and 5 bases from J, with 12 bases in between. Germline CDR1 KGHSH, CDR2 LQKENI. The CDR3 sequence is CASSPNPQRETQYF. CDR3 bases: TGTGCCAGCTCACCAAATCCCCAACGGGAGACCCAGTACTTC. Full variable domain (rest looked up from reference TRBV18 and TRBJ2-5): NAGVMQNPRHLVRRRGQEARLRCSPMKGHSHVYWYRQLPEEGLKFMVYLQKENIIDESGMPKERFSAEFPKEGPSILRIQQVVRGDSAAYFCASSPNPQRETQYFGPGTRLLVL.

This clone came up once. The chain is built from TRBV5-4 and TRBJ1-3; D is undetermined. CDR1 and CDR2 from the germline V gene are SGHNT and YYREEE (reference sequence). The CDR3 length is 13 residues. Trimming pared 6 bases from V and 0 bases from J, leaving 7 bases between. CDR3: CASTTRSGNTIYF. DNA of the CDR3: TGTGCCAGCACCACTCGCTCTGGAAACACCATATATTTT.

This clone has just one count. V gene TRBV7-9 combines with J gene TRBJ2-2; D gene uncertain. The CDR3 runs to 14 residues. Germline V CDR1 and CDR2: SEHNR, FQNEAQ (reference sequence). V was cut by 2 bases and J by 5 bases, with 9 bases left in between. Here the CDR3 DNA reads TGTGCCAGCAGCTTAAAAGAGGTTACCGGGGAGCTGTTTTTT. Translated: CASSLKEVTGELFF.

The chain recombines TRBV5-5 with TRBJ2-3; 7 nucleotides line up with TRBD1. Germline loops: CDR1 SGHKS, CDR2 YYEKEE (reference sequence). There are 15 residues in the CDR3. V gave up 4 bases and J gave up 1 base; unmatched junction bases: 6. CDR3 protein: CASSPRQGGTDTQYF. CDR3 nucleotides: TGTGCCAGCAGCCCCCGACAGGGCGGCACAGATACGCAGTATTTT.

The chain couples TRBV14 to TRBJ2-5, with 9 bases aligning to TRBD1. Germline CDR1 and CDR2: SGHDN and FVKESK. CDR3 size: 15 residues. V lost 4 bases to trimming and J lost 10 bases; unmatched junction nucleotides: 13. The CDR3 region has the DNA TGTGCCAGCAGCCCTCCCGGGACAGGGTGGTGGTACCAGTACTTC. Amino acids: CASSPPGTGWWYQYF.